This TCR beta chain was found in a study of graft-versus-host responses after intestinal transplantation. Some clones are missing from TCRdb's copy, which holds only in-frame ones; the method was immunoSEQ multiplex PCR. The sample shows over 60,000 clones, about nine tenths of them seen only once. Intraepithelial lymphocytes and lamina propria lymphocytes were released through processing of graft tissue. This CDR3 spans 14 amino acids. V lost 4 bases to trimming and J lost 8 bases; unmatched junction nucleotides: 7. Germline assignment: CDR1 MGHDK and CDR2 SYGVNS. The sample here was ileum tissue, taken about 350 days after transplant. The chain has TRBV25-1 and TRBJ2-1, with 8 bases matching TRBD2. The clonotype was recovered from a human patient who received an intestinal transplant, so some T cells may come from the graft donor. CDR3 coding DNA: TGTGCCAGCAGTGGCGGGGGGCTCGGAGATGAGCAGTTCTTC. Amino acid sequence: CASSGGGLGDEQFF. Drawing the rest from reference TRBV25-1 and TRBJ2-1, the complete variable domain is EADIYQTPRYLVIGTGKKITLECSQTMGHDKMYWYQQDPGMELHLIHYSYGVNSTEKGDLSSESTVSRIRTEHFPLTLESARPSHTSQYLCASSGGGLGDEQFFGPGTRLTVL.